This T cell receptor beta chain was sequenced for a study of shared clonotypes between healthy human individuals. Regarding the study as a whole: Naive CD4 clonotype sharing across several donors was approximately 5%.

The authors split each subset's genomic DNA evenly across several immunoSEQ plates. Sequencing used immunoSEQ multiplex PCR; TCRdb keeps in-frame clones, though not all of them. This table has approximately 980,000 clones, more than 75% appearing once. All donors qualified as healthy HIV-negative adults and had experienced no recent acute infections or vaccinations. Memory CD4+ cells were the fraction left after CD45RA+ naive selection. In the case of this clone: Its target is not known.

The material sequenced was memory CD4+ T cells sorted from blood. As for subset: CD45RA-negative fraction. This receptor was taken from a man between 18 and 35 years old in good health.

The CDR3 region has the DNA TGTGCCAGCAGTGGGACAGGGGCAGGCCAGCCCCAGCATTTT. It is translated as CASSGTGAGQPQHF. The gene calls are TRBV25-1 and TRBJ1-5, with 9 bases lining up with TRBD1. The CDR3 runs to 14 residues. Germline CDR1 reads MGHDK; CDR2 reads SYGVNS. With 4 bases clipped from V and 7 bases from J, the junction kept 5 bases outside the gene matches.